The clone carrying this TCR beta chain appeared a few times. Its antigen is not identified. This entry comes from a study of blood T cells in healthy people across ages. The authors ran a second PCR of about 6 to 11 cycles using a sample-barcoded 5' primer and a J-beta primer mix. MiXCR was run by TCRdb on the 5' RACE reads, yielding one entry per CDR3 protein. This table has roughly 1,000,000 distinct CDR3 sequences, about 23% appearing once. CDR3 length: 14 amino acids. Germline V gives CDR1 DFQATT, CDR2 SNEGSKA (reference sequence). The ends were cut back, 5 bases at V and 4 bases at J, with 16 bases in the middle. General study findings and limits: The long-lived group displayed more naive CD4+ cells, plus higher diversity, than the aged donors did.

These data also featured in a second study, about T cells of mothers and their children. From that report: Each child contributed around 3 million TCR beta CDR3 reads, while each mother contributed over 8 million. Slightly higher, non-significant overlap characterized related mother-child pairs relative to unrelated pairs.

Sequencing was done on a sample of blood. The chain couples TRBV20-1 to TRBJ2-3; D is undetermined. The receptor's source is a girl aged 2 to 9 in good health. The CDR3 region has the DNA TGCAGTGCTCCGGGCCTTTGGATGTCAGATACGCAGTATTTT. Its protein is CSAPGLWMSDTQYF.